Shown below are 10 T cell receptor beta chains from a single sample sequenced in a study of T-cell reconstitution after alpha-beta-depleted transplantation in children. Unique molecular identifiers were used to barcode this TCRbeta library. Using its own MiXCR run on the PCR reads, TCRdb lists one record per CDR3 protein. The sample holds hundreds of thousands of distinct CDR3 sequences, around 15% seen once. The sequenced sample was PBMCs, mostly from graft donor cells, obtained 360 days after TCRalphabeta/CD19-depleted stem cell transplant. These receptors were taken from a boy younger than two who had a stem cell transplant for Wiskott-Aldrich syndrome, so the T cells may come from the graft donor.

The rearrangement links TRBV20-1 to TRBJ2-2, with D hard to call. V was trimmed by 0 bases and J by 6 bases, leaving 14 bases between them. The CDR3 totals 15 residues. The germline gives CDR1 DFQATT, CDR2 SNEGSKA (reference sequence). The CDR3 here is CSARDPRGRAGELFF. The DNA of the CDR3 is TGCAGTGCTAGAGATCCCCGTGGACGGGCCGGGGAGCTGTTTTTT.

At least ten counts were recorded for this clonotype. The chain has TRBV5-1 and TRBJ2-5; D is possibly TRBD2 (6 bases). CDR3 length: 13 residues. V lost 1 base, J lost 3 bases, and 7 bases lay in between. The V gene's germline CDR1 is SGHRS and CDR2 YFSETQ. DNA for the CDR3: TGCGCCAGCAGCTTGAGACTAGAAGAGACCCAGTACTTC. The encoded protein is CASSLRLEETQYF.

There are many counts of this clonotype. This chain uses TRBV15 with TRBJ2-3, with D possibly matching TRBD1 (6 bases). This CDR3 has 14 residues. Trimming removed 5 bases at V and 1 base at J, with 10 bases between. CDR1 and CDR2 from the germline V gene are LNHNV and YYDKDF (reference sequence). The CDR3 here is CATSRRQGTDTQYF. For the CDR3, the DNA is TGTGCCACCAGCCGGCGACAGGGCACAGATACGCAGTATTTT.

This clonotype was detected only a few times. The rearrangement joins TRBV2 to TRBJ2-4, with TRBD2 as a possible D gene (7 bases). This CDR3 comprises 18 residues. Germline V gene sequence: CDR1 SNHLY, CDR2 FYNNEI. Trimming took off 4 bases at V and 9 bases at J, with 28 bases between the two ends. CDR3 DNA sequence: TGTGCCAGCAGTGGAGGGGGGGGACCGGGGGGAAGATTGAGCATTCAGTACTTC. Translation gives CASSGGGGPGGRLSIQYF.

This clonotype was counted between two and nine times. The V gene is TRBV12-5, the J gene TRBJ2-2, with D maybe TRBD1 (5 bases). Germline V gene sequence: CDR1 LGHNT, CDR2 FRNRAP. This CDR3 has 15 residues. Deletions cut 6 bases from V and 6 bases from J, with 17 bases between. CDR3 coding DNA: TGTGCTAGTGGCCTCGACAGAGTCCGCCCCGGGGAGCTGTTTTTT. Translated: CASGLDRVRPGELFF.

The gene calls are TRBV20-1 and TRBJ2-7; the match to TRBD1 covers 7 bases. CDR3 length: 14 residues. V trimming: 3 bases; J trimming: 3 bases; junction bases outside the gene matches: 8. In germline, CDR1 is DFQATT, CDR2 SNEGSKA (reference sequence). CDR3 residues: CSASLTGRDYEQYF. The CDR3 DNA is TGCAGTGCTAGTTTGACAGGGAGAGACTACGAGCAGTACTTC.

The V gene is TRBV5-5, the J gene TRBJ2-2, with unresolved D. The CDR3 has 15 amino acids. Trimming shortened V by 4 bases and J by 4 bases, and 14 bases separated the two germline ends. Germline assignment: CDR1 SGHKS and CDR2 YYEKEE (reference sequence). The CDR3 spells CASSPASSFTGELFF. CDR3 DNA: TGTGCCAGCAGCCCTGCCTCAAGCTTCACCGGGGAGCTGTTTTTT.

This sequence joins TRBV20-1 and TRBJ2-5, with unresolved D. Trimming left V 3 bases short and J 4 bases short, with 15 bases between. There are 14 residues in the CDR3. Per germline, CDR1 DFQATT and CDR2 SNEGSKA (reference sequence). CDR3: CSASPRTLGETQYF. In DNA form, the CDR3 reads TGCAGTGCTAGCCCCCGGACGTTAGGAGAGACCCAGTACTTC.

This clonotype appeared a few times. The V call is TRBV20-1, the J call TRBJ2-2; D not certain. CDR1 and CDR2 (germline): DFQATT, SNEGSKA (reference sequence). Trimming pared 6 bases from V and 6 bases from J, leaving 11 bases between. The CDR3 covers 12 residues. The CDR3 DNA follows: TGCAGTGCCGTGAGGATCCCCGGGGAGCTGTTTTTT. This translates into CSAVRIPGELFF.

The V and J genes are TRBV12-3 or TRBV12-4 and TRBJ2-2; TRBD2 matches at 8 bases. V lost 2 bases to trimming and J lost 2 bases; unmatched junction nucleotides: 7. The CDR3 covers 17 residues. CDR3 sequence reads: CASSLPGGKGNTGELFF. The CDR3 coding sequence is TGTGCCAGCAGTTTACCGGGAGGGAAGGGTAACACCGGGGAGCTGTTTTTT.